The 32 T cell receptor beta chains below come from one sample, sequenced in a study of OX40 agonist ivuxolimab in advanced cancers. Profiling relied on immunoSEQ multiplex PCR, and the TCRdb table lists in-frame clones only, not all of them. The sample includes tens of thousands of clones, over 80% of them seen just once. Sequenced material: CD4+ or CD8+ T cells sorted from blood, taken in a trial of the OX40 agonist ivuxolimab. The receptor set was obtained from an adult with an advanced solid tumor such as melanoma, head and neck, liver or kidney cancer.

The count of this clone is one. This sequence joins TRBV29-1 and TRBJ2-6; no clear D gene. The CDR3 length is 15 residues. The V and J ends lost 2 bases and 3 bases respectively, with 11 bases between them. Looked up from germline, CDR1 is SQVTM and CDR2 is ANQGSEA. CDR3 DNA sequence: TGCAGCGTTGAACATGCGGCGGTTGGGGCCAACGTCCTGACTTTC. Protein product: CSVEHAAVGANVLTF.

This clone was observed once. One end of the junction fails to match germline, which may point to a read error. The identical CDR3 is also encoded by other nucleotide sequences in the sample. This sequence joins TRBV5-4 and TRBJ1-5; TRBD1 matches 9 bases. The CDR3 totals 19 residues. The germline gives CDR1 SGHNT, CDR2 YYREEE (reference sequence). The CDR3 here is CASTHKGQGNVHSNQPQHF. CDR3 DNA sequence: TGCGCCAGCACCCATAAGGGACAGGGTAACGTTCATAGCAATCAGCCCCAGCATTTT.

This clone was seen only once. This chain uses TRBV11-2 with TRBJ1-3, with a tentative D call TRBD1 (6 bases). The CDR3 spans 16 residues. Germline CDR1 SGHAT, CDR2 FQNNGV. Trimming pared 6 bases from V and 0 bases from J, leaving 15 bases between. The CDR3 DNA is TGTGCCAGCAGTCCCGTGGGGGCCGGCTCTGGAAACACCATATATTTT. It specifies CASSPVGAGSGNTIYF.

V gene TRBV6-5 combines with J gene TRBJ2-1, with TRBD2 identical over 12 bases. Germline V gene sequence: CDR1 MNHEY, CDR2 SVGAGI. The CDR3 extends over 14 amino acids. V trimming: 7 bases; J trimming: 9 bases; junction bases outside the gene matches: 7. The CDR3 loop is CASNRLAGVSEQFF. As DNA, the CDR3 is TGTGCCAGCAATCGACTAGCGGGAGTTTCTGAGCAGTTCTTC.

The chain joins TRBV4-1 to TRBJ1-1; D is unresolved. Trimming cost V 2 bases and J 5 bases, with 9 bases left between them. The CDR3 runs to 13 residues. Germline values: CDR1 MGHRA, CDR2 YSYEKL. The CDR3, as DNA: TGCGCCAGCAGCCAAATGAGAGTAACTGAAGCTTTCTTT. Its protein is CASSQMRVTEAFF.

This chain uses TRBV28 with TRBJ1-6; TRBD1 is a possible D gene (6 bases). V was trimmed by 3 bases and J by 9 bases, leaving 12 bases between them. This CDR3 spans 14 amino acids. Looked up from germline, CDR1 is MDHEN and CDR2 is SYDVKM. The CDR3 DNA reads TGTGCCAGCAGTTTGGCGGGCAGGGGTTCACCCCTCCACTTT. This translates into CASSLAGRGSPLHF.

This clone was seen just once. The rearrangement joins TRBV7-9 to TRBJ2-7, with 13 bases lining up with TRBD2. Germline V lookup: CDR1 SEHNR, CDR2 FQNEAQ (reference sequence). The CDR3 covers 16 residues. The trim removed 4 bases at V and 6 bases at J, leaving 9 bases unmatched. CDR3 sequence reads: CASSYPRTSGSIEQYF. The CDR3 coding sequence is TGTGCCAGCAGCTACCCGAGGACTAGCGGGAGTATCGAGCAGTACTTC.

J is TRBJ1-5 and V is TRBV5-1; D is ambiguous. Germline CDR1 and CDR2: SGHRS and YFSETQ. The CDR3 totals 14 residues. The V and J ends lost 2 bases and 6 bases respectively, with 12 bases between them. The CDR3 spells CASSFDPGAQPQHF. CDR3 coding DNA: TGCGCCAGCAGCTTTGACCCAGGCGCTCAGCCCCAGCATTTT.

The chain uses TRBV5-4 and TRBJ2-3; TRBD1 is a possible D gene (5 bases). V was shortened by 4 bases and J by 4 bases, with 10 bases between the two germline ends. This CDR3 has 13 residues. Per germline, CDR1 SGHNT and CDR2 YYREEE (reference sequence). The CDR3 nucleotides are TGTGCCAGCAGCGGGGCGACCTCAGATACGCAGTATTTT. This encodes CASSGATSDTQYF.

This clone was recorded once. The gene calls are TRBV15 and TRBJ2-5; the D is unclear. V was cut by 0 bases and J by 2 bases, with 10 bases left in between. CDR3 length equals 15 residues. Germline loops: CDR1 LNHNV, CDR2 YYDKDF (reference sequence). CDR3 nucleotide sequence: TGTGCCACCAGCAGAGACCTAGGAGAGCAAGAGACCCAGTACTTC. Translating it yields CATSRDLGEQETQYF. The full variable domain, completed using reference TRBV15 and TRBJ2-5, is DAMVIQNPRYQVTQFGKPVTLSCSQTLNHNVMYWYQQKSSQAPKLLFHYYDKDFNNEADTPDNFQSRRPNTSFCFLDIRSPGLGDTAMYLCATSRDLGEQETQYFGPGTRLLVL.

The genes are TRBV2 and TRBJ2-1, with 8 positions matching TRBD2. J gave up 6 bases and V 6 bases, and 16 bases lay outside the gene matches. Germline V gives CDR1 SNHLY, CDR2 FYNNEI. This CDR3 region has 17 residues. The CDR3 loop reads CASRPPRGLVTLNEQFF. The DNA for the CDR3 is TGTGCCAGCAGACCACCCCGGGGACTAGTGACGCTCAATGAGCAGTTCTTC.

The chain couples TRBV7-6 to TRBJ2-2, with 8 bases fitting TRBD2. Germline trimming cut 3 bases from V and 6 bases from J; bases unmatched to any gene: 15. CDR3 length: 18 amino acids. Germline CDR1 is SGHVS and CDR2 is FNYEAQ. The CDR3 here is CASSFPSGSLLSSGELFF. The CDR3 coding sequence is TGTGCCAGCAGCTTTCCCAGCGGGAGTCTTTTGTCTTCCGGGGAGCTGTTTTTT.

The gene calls are TRBV9 and TRBJ2-1; D is perhaps TRBD1 (6 bases). CDR1 is SGDLS and CDR2 is YYNGEE in the germline V gene. The CDR3 runs 17 residues. Trimming took 2 bases from V and 0 from J, leaving 15 bases between them. The CDR3 region is CASSVGLGGVSYNEQFF. In DNA form, the CDR3 reads TGTGCCAGCAGCGTCGGGTTAGGGGGAGTCTCCTACAATGAGCAGTTCTTC.

This rearrangement joins TRBV6-1 to TRBJ1-1; the D is unclear. The germline CDR1 and CDR2 sequences are MNHNS and SASEGT. The V end lost 5 bases, the J end lost 0 bases, and 7 bases lay between the germline ends. This CDR3 is 13 amino acids long. CDR3 protein: CASSPNVNTEAFF. DNA for the CDR3: TGTGCCAGCAGTCCTAACGTGAACACTGAAGCTTTCTTT.

This clone was seen only a few times. This sequence joins TRBV28 and TRBJ2-1, with D unresolved. V lost 6 bases, J lost 9 bases, and 15 bases lay in between. The CDR3 extends over 13 amino acids. Looked up from germline, CDR1 is MDHEN and CDR2 is SYDVKM. The CDR3 reads CASSRLTPGEQFF. Written as DNA, the CDR3 is TGTGCCAGCAGCCGTCTAACTCCGGGTGAGCAGTTCTTC.

The chain couples TRBV28 to TRBJ1-6; 8 bases map to TRBD1. Germline values: CDR1 MDHEN, CDR2 SYDVKM. CDR3 length equals 14 residues. J lost 9 bases, V lost 6 bases, and 7 bases had no gene match. The CDR3 sequence: CASSRDRGRSPLHF. CDR3 nucleotide sequence: TGTGCCAGCAGCAGAGACAGGGGTCGTTCACCCCTCCACTTT.

This chain links TRBV5-6 with TRBJ2-7, with 11 bases lining up with TRBD2. This CDR3 is built from 15 residues. With V trimmed by 3 bases and J by 3 bases, 5 bases remained unmatched. Germline V lookup: CDR1 SGHDT, CDR2 YYEEEE. CDR3 sequence: CASSSLLAGDYEQYF. The CDR3, as DNA: TGTGCCAGCAGCTCTCTACTAGCGGGGGACTACGAGCAGTACTTC.

The chain uses TRBV7-2 and TRBJ2-5; no reliable D call. The CDR3 length is 14 residues. In germline, CDR1 is SGHTA, CDR2 FQGNSA. Deletions cut 6 bases from V and 3 bases from J, with 14 bases between. The CDR3 region is CASSLHRAEETQYF. DNA of the CDR3: TGTGCCAGCAGTCTCCACCGGGCGGAAGAGACCCAGTACTTC.

This clone has only a few counts. The CDR3 DNA sequence: TGTGCCACCAGCAGAGAACCAGGGGGCAATCAGCCCCAGCATTTT. This translates into CATSREPGGNQPQHF. V is TRBV15 and J is TRBJ1-5; a weak D match, TRBD1 (6 bases). Germline V gives CDR1 LNHNV, CDR2 YYDKDF (reference sequence). The CDR3 loop spans 15 amino acids. V was clipped by 0 bases and J by 2 bases, with 8 bases between them.

Here the CDR3 reads CASSLRGLTDTQYF. The CDR3 DNA reads TGTGCCAGCAGCCTCAGGGGGCTGACAGATACGCAGTATTTT. The V call is TRBV7-6, the J call TRBJ2-3; 8 bases agree with TRBD1. The junction had 4 bases not matched to a gene; V was cut back by 5 bases and J by 3 bases. Per germline, CDR1 SGHVS and CDR2 FNYEAQ. This CDR3 spans 14 amino acids.

The V and J genes are TRBV7-6 and TRBJ2-5; D possibly corresponds to TRBD2 (6 bases). The CDR3 is 15 amino acids. Germline values: CDR1 SGHVS, CDR2 FNYEAQ. Trimming took off 5 bases at V and 5 bases at J, with 18 bases between the two ends. The CDR3 region is CASSRRGRPGETQYF. In nucleotides, the CDR3 is TGTGCCAGCAGCAGGAGGGGACGGCCCGGGGAGACCCAGTACTTC.

The chain has TRBV30 and TRBJ2-3; D call uncertain. The germline V gene encodes CDR1 GTSNPN and CDR2 SVGIG (reference sequence). The CDR3 runs to 12 residues. V gave up 4 bases and J gave up 1 base, with 6 bases separating them. For the CDR3, the DNA is TGTGCCTGGAACTCGGGCACAGATACGCAGTATTTT. Its translation: CAWNSGTDTQYF. The full variable domain, with the rest looked up from reference TRBV30 and TRBJ2-3, is SQTIHQWPATLVQPVGSPLSLECTVEGTSNPNLYWYRQAAGRGLQLLFYSVGIGQISSEVPQNLSASRPQDRQFILSSKKLLLSDSGFYLCAWNSGTDTQYFGPGTRLTVL.

The CDR3 sequence is CASRSDLTENTEAFF. CDR3 sequence (DNA): TGTGCCAGCAGGTCCGACCTTACAGAGAACACTGAAGCTTTCTTT. V usage is TRBV5-4 and J usage is TRBJ1-1, with no clear D. The CDR3 contains 15 residues. CDR1 and CDR2 (germline): SGHNT, YYREEE (reference sequence). Trimming pared 5 bases from V and 1 base from J, leaving 15 bases between.

This chain links TRBV6-5 with TRBJ2-7; D is unclear. V dropped 2 bases and J dropped 4 bases, with 15 bases sitting between them. The length of the CDR3 is 15 residues. CDR1 and CDR2 (germline): MNHEY, SVGAGI. As DNA, the CDR3 is TGTGCCAGCAGTTACACACTACGAACTGTTTACGAGCAGTACTTC. This gives the protein CASSYTLRTVYEQYF.

V gene TRBV28 combines with J gene TRBJ1-6; TRBD1 matches at 9 bases. J lost 5 bases, V lost 4 bases, and 6 bases had no gene match. The length of the CDR3 is 16 residues. CDR1 and CDR2 from the germline V gene are MDHEN and SYDVKM. The DNA of the CDR3 is TGTGCCAGCAGTTCGGCTGGGACAGGGAATAATTCACCCCTCCACTTT. As protein: CASSSAGTGNNSPLHF.

V usage is TRBV9 and J usage is TRBJ1-2; 8 nucleotides align to TRBD1. With 0 bases clipped from V and 3 bases from J, the junction kept 7 bases outside the gene matches. From germline, CDR1 is SGDLS and CDR2 YYNGEE. The CDR3 sequence is 16 residues long. The DNA for the CDR3 is TGTGCCAGCAGCGTAGGGAGAGGACAGGGTGACTATGGCTACACCTTC. As protein: CASSVGRGQGDYGYTF.

The V call is TRBV10-1, the J call TRBJ2-7, with a tentative D call TRBD1 (6 bases). Trimming removed 6 bases from V and 2 bases from J, with 17 bases in between. The CDR3 covers 15 residues. Germline V CDR1 and CDR2: WNHNN, SYGVQD (reference sequence). The CDR3 DNA sequence: TGCGCCAGCAGCTTCGGGACAAAACCACCCTACGAGCAGTACTTC. Translated: CASSFGTKPPYEQYF.

V usage is TRBV9 and J usage is TRBJ2-3; 11 positions agree with TRBD1. J lost 0 bases, V lost 4 bases, and 4 bases had no gene match. The CDR3 has 16 residues. From germline, CDR1 is SGDLS and CDR2 YYNGEE. Written as DNA, the CDR3 is TGTGCCAGCAGCTTCCGGACAGGGGGCAGCACAGATACGCAGTATTTT. Protein product: CASSFRTGGSTDTQYF. Based on the CDR3 plus reference TRBV9 and TRBJ2-3, the full variable domain is DSGVTQTPKHLITATGQRVTLRCSPRSGDLSVYWYQQSLDQGLQFLIQYYNGEERAKGNILERFSAQQFPDLHSELNLSSLELGDSALYFCASSFRTGGSTDTQYFGPGTRLTVL.

This clone was found a few times. The V gene is TRBV19, the J gene TRBJ1-5; D call uncertain. This CDR3 is 19 amino acids long. The V and J ends lost 6 bases and 0 bases respectively, with 24 bases between them. In germline, CDR1 is LNHDA, CDR2 SQIVND (reference sequence). The CDR3 DNA follows: TGTGCCAGTAGACCAAGTCAAGGCGCAGGCCACTATAGCAATCAGCCCCAGCATTTT. This gives the protein CASRPSQGAGHYSNQPQHF.

V usage is TRBV6-5 and J usage is TRBJ1-1, with 8 bases lining up with TRBD1. V shed 5 bases and J 5 bases; nucleotides not matched to a gene: 10. From germline, CDR1 is MNHEY and CDR2 SVGAGI. The CDR3 is 15 amino acids. CDR3 nucleotide sequence: TGTGCCAGCAGTCAACCTCGACAGGGGAAGACTGAAGCTTTCTTT. This encodes CASSQPRQGKTEAFF.

The V gene is TRBV10-1, the J gene TRBJ2-1, with TRBD2 matching over 7 bases. The germline V gene encodes CDR1 WNHNN and CDR2 SYGVQD (reference sequence). The ends lost 3 bases at V and 2 bases at J; junction bases unmatched: 4. The CDR3 totals 15 residues. The CDR3 is CASSDPSGPYNEQFF. In DNA, the CDR3 is TGCGCCAGCAGTGATCCTAGCGGCCCCTACAATGAGCAGTTCTTC.

Written as DNA, the CDR3 is TGCGCCAGCAGGGGAAAGGGGCGGAATGAGCAGTTCTTC. Translation: CASRGKGRNEQFF. V gene TRBV4-1 combines with J gene TRBJ2-1, with D possibly TRBD1 on 5 matching bases. The CDR3 is 13 residues long. From germline, CDR1 is MGHRA and CDR2 YSYEKL. The ends were cut back, 6 bases at V and 7 bases at J, with 13 bases in the middle.